These 23 T cell receptor beta chains came from one sample sequenced in a study of spatial heterogeneity in lung cancer. TCRdb independently ran MiXCR on the 5' RACE reads; one entry per CDR3 protein. The sample lists approximately 52,000 distinct CDR3 sequences, roughly 7% occurring once. The time point was: sample taken at primary tumor resection. The study sequenced unsorted whole RNA from tumor, nontumor lung or frozen PBMC. This sample comprised PBMCs, obtained at surgery. These receptors originate from a female donor with early-stage non-small cell lung cancer.

This clonotype was detected ten times or more. V usage is TRBV14 and J usage is TRBJ1-6; D unresolved. V gave up 5 bases and J gave up 8 bases, with 13 bases separating them. Germline CDR1 reads SGHDN; CDR2 reads FVKESK. This CDR3 spans 14 amino acids. The CDR3 is CASSTRTSHSPLHF. The CDR3 DNA follows: TGTGCCAGCAGCACTCGGACCTCCCATTCACCCCTCCACTTT.

This clonotype was observed many times. V gene TRBV2 combines with J gene TRBJ2-3; D assignment may be TRBD1 or TRBD2 (5 bases each). Germline values: CDR1 SNHLY, CDR2 FYNNEI. There are 16 residues in the CDR3. Trimming pared 6 bases from V and 1 base from J, leaving 17 bases between. The CDR3, as DNA: TGTGCCAGCAGGGACATCGGGGCAGGGCGCACAGATACGCAGTATTTT. Encoded protein: CASRDIGAGRTDTQYF.

This clonotype was counted between two and nine times. For the CDR3, the DNA is TGCAGTGCTAGAGGGGTCACAGCAGGCGGCACTGAAGCTTTCTTT. The encoded protein is CSARGVTAGGTEAFF. V and J are TRBV20-1 and TRBJ1-1, with D unresolved. The V end was cut by 1 base, the J end by 4 bases, with 16 bases between. CDR3 length equals 15 residues. Germline CDR1 reads DFQATT; CDR2 reads SNEGSKA (reference sequence).

This clonotype was detected many times. The V call is TRBV14, the J call TRBJ1-1; D is unresolved. Germline CDR1 SGHDN, CDR2 FVKESK. V gave up 4 bases and J gave up 1 base, with 10 bases separating them. The CDR3 sequence is 14 residues long. CDR3 region: CASSPWATNTEAFF. In nucleotides, the CDR3 is TGTGCCAGCAGCCCTTGGGCGACGAACACTGAAGCTTTCTTT.

This clonotype was detected ten times or more. The chain couples TRBV9 to TRBJ1-1; TRBD1 agrees at 7 bases. The CDR3 has 12 amino acids. J gave up 11 bases and V 4 bases, and 8 bases lay outside the gene matches. The germline CDR1 and CDR2 sequences are SGDLS and YYNGEE. The CDR3 is CASSTWEGAAFF. CDR3 DNA sequence: TGTGCCAGCAGCACCTGGGAGGGGGCGGCTTTCTTT.

This clonotype came up many times. The chain couples TRBV5-4 to TRBJ1-1; 7 nucleotides match TRBD1. Germline assignment: CDR1 SGHNT and CDR2 YYREEE (reference sequence). J was trimmed by 11 bases and V by 4 bases; bases with no gene match: 8. There are 12 residues in the CDR3. The CDR3 loop reads CASSPEGASAFF. The CDR3 region has the DNA TGTGCCAGCAGCCCCGAGGGGGCATCGGCTTTCTTT.

This rearrangement joins TRBV29-1 to TRBJ1-4; no reliable D call. From germline, CDR1 is SQVTM and CDR2 ANQGSEA. The ends were cut back, 1 base at V and 5 bases at J, with 14 bases in the middle. The length of the CDR3 is 15 residues. CDR3 loop: CSVEVNTALNEKLFF. CDR3 in DNA: TGCAGCGTTGAAGTGAATACAGCCTTAAATGAAAAACTGTTTTTT.

This clonotype has ten or more counts. This rearrangement joins TRBV18 to TRBJ1-1; D gene uncertain. CDR1 is KGHSH and CDR2 is LQKENI in the germline V gene. The CDR3 contains 12 residues. V gave up 3 bases and J gave up 5 bases, with 7 bases separating them. The CDR3 DNA follows: TGTGCCAGCTCACCCCTGGGGACTGAAGCTTTCTTT. As protein: CASSPLGTEAFF.

This clonotype was recorded many times. A junction end diverges from the germline sequence, so it may reflect a read error. The chain joins TRBV20-1 to TRBJ2-5; D not certain. Germline V gives CDR1 DFQATT, CDR2 SNEGSKA (reference sequence). The CDR3 runs 11 residues. The CDR3 nucleotides read TGCAGTGCTAGAGATCCCCCTTACATAGGCTTC. It codes for CSARDPPYIGF.

This clonotype was detected only a few times. The chain has TRBV6-2 or TRBV6-3 and TRBJ2-6, with TRBD1 matching 7 bases. There are 16 residues in the CDR3. Germline CDR1 MNHEY, CDR2 SVGEGT. V was clipped by 9 bases and J by 2 bases; unmatched bases: 10. The CDR3 nucleotides are TGTGCCAGTAGACAGGGTGAGCGAGCTGGGGCCAACGTCCTGACTTTC. The encoded protein is CASRQGERAGANVLTF.

This clonotype was observed many times. This rearrangement joins TRBV7-2 to TRBJ2-5; 14 bases align to TRBD2. This CDR3 is built from 15 residues. The V gene end was trimmed by 5 bases and the J gene end by 5 bases; junction bases not matched to a gene: 4. Germline CDR1 and CDR2: SGHTA and FQGNSA. CDR3 amino acids: CASSKGLAGGETQYF. The CDR3 DNA reads TGTGCCAGCAGCAAAGGACTAGCGGGGGGTGAGACCCAGTACTTC.

This clonotype showed up many times. This chain uses TRBV2 with TRBJ2-1; maybe TRBD2 (6 bases). Trimming pared 6 bases from V and 0 bases from J, leaving 18 bases between. Germline V lookup: CDR1 SNHLY, CDR2 FYNNEI. The CDR3 spans 17 residues. CDR3 nucleotides: TGTGCCAGCAGGGTAGCGGCCTTTAAGAGCTCCTACAATGAGCAGTTCTTC. Translating it yields CASRVAAFKSSYNEQFF.

In this sample, this clonotype turned up many times. The J gene is TRBJ2-7, the V gene TRBV24-1; 7 bases align to TRBD1. The trim removed 4 bases at V and 2 bases at J, leaving 7 bases unmatched. Germline V gives CDR1 KGHDR, CDR2 SFDVKD. This CDR3 spans 15 amino acids. The CDR3 DNA sequence: TGTGCCACCAGTGACCACCGACAGGGCGCCTACGAGCAGTACTTC. Its translation is CATSDHRQGAYEQYF.

This rearrangement joins TRBV7-2 to TRBJ2-5; 10 positions agree with TRBD1. The CDR3 has 14 amino acids. Per germline, CDR1 SGHTA and CDR2 FQGNSA. J was trimmed by 4 bases and V by 5 bases; bases with no gene match: 4. DNA for the CDR3: TGTGCCAGCAGCGAGGACAGGGGGGTAGAGACCCAGTACTTC. The encoded protein is CASSEDRGVETQYF.

This clonotype was counted ten times or more. This chain uses TRBV27 with TRBJ1-2; possibly TRBD1 for D (6 bases). Per the germline V gene, CDR1 is MNHEY and CDR2 is SMNVEV (reference sequence). The CDR3 runs 15 residues. The V gene lost 7 bases and the J gene lost 5 bases, with 20 bases spanning the gap. CDR3 protein: CASTPLGQGNYGYTF. In DNA form, the CDR3 reads TGTGCCAGCACCCCCCTCGGGCAGGGGAATTATGGCTACACCTTC.

This clonotype has a count of ten or more. The chain links TRBV5-4 to TRBJ2-5; D is undetermined. V was cut by 0 bases and J by 2 bases, with 5 bases left in between. CDR1 and CDR2 (germline): SGHNT, YYREEE (reference sequence). The CDR3 loop spans 13 amino acids. Here the CDR3 DNA reads TGTGCCAGCAGCTTGGACTTTCAAGAGACCCAGTACTTC. Encoded protein: CASSLDFQETQYF.

This clonotype was seen repeatedly, ten times or more. This CDR3 is CASSLASDTEAFF. The CDR3 region has the DNA TGCGCCAGCAGCTTGGCCTCAGACACTGAAGCTTTCTTT. The V call is TRBV5-1, the J call TRBJ1-1, with unresolved D. CDR1 is SGHRS, CDR2 YFSETQ, per germline. Trimming stripped 0 bases from V and 3 bases from J, with 6 bases between. The CDR3 extends over 13 amino acids.

This clonotype was found many times. The genes are TRBV20-1 and TRBJ1-3; D unclear. V lost 0 bases and J 11 bases, leaving 14 bases between the germline ends. From germline, CDR1 is DFQATT and CDR2 SNEGSKA (reference sequence). The CDR3 consists of 13 residues. CDR3 amino acids: CSAREDGPASIYF. CDR3 DNA: TGCAGTGCTAGAGAGGACGGTCCGGCTTCCATATATTTT.

As for this clonotype: A much larger clone lies a single base off, so this may be a read error. This rearrangement joins TRBV9 to TRBJ1-6, with D possibly matching TRBD1 (6 bases). With 5 bases removed from V and 9 bases from J, the gap between germline ends came to 18 bases. CDR3 size: 15 residues. Germline-derived CDR1 and CDR2 are SGDLS and YYNGEE. The CDR3 sequence: CASSPGDTGGSPLHF. CDR3 DNA sequence: TGTGCCAGCAGTCCAGGGGACACTGGTGGTTCACCCCTCCACTTT.

This clonotype was seen at least ten times. This sequence joins TRBV10-3 and TRBJ2-2; D perhaps matches TRBD2 (6 bases). The V gene's germline CDR1 is ENHRY and CDR2 SYGVKD. The CDR3 sequence is 14 residues long. V dropped 3 bases and J dropped 3 bases, with 8 bases sitting between them. This CDR3 is CAISDGGDTGELFF. As DNA, the CDR3 is TGTGCCATCAGTGATGGCGGGGACACCGGGGAGCTGTTTTTT.

This clonotype was seen at least ten times. The V call is TRBV2, the J call TRBJ1-2; D call uncertain. Germline CDR1 SNHLY, CDR2 FYNNEI. V lost 3 bases, J lost 3 bases, and 14 bases lay in between. CDR3 length: 15 residues. The CDR3 here is CASSDGQSIYYGYTF. For the CDR3, the DNA is TGTGCCAGCAGTGACGGCCAGTCTATCTACTATGGCTACACCTTC. The full variable domain, with the rest looked up from reference TRBV2 and TRBJ1-2, is EPEVTQTPSHQVTQMGQEVILRCVPISNHLYFYWYRQILGQKVEFLVSFYNNEISEKSEIFDDQFSVERPDGSNFTLKIRSTKLEDSAMYFCASSDGQSIYYGYTFGSGTRLTVV.

In this sample, this clonotype turned up many times. V usage is TRBV30 and J usage is TRBJ2-5, with 7 bases fitting TRBD2. The germline CDR1 and CDR2 sequences are GTSNPN and SVGIG (reference sequence). V lost 4 bases, J lost 6 bases, and 14 bases stayed unmatched. This CDR3 is built from 15 residues. The DNA of the CDR3 is TGTGCCTGGATCTCAGTAGCGGGCCGCCAGAAGACCCAGTACTTC. The encoded protein is CAWISVAGRQKTQYF.

This clonotype has at least ten counts. The genes are TRBV5-4 and TRBJ2-2; TRBD2 matches 7 bases. Trimming at V came to 7 bases and at J to 0 bases, leaving 15 bases not matched to a gene. The germline V gene encodes CDR1 SGHNT and CDR2 YYREEE (reference sequence). This CDR3 has 18 residues. The CDR3 loop reads CASGIPAGEIANTGELFF. The CDR3 bases are TGTGCCAGCGGGATCCCCGCGGGGGAGATCGCGAACACCGGGGAGCTGTTTTTT.